Detailed here is one T cell receptor (beta chain). Authors' methods: Reference gene primer amplification gave nucleated cell count estimates. TCRdb's table, derived via immunoSEQ multiplex PCR, lists solely in-frame clones and lacks some. V and J calls plus clone size are reproduced from that table; the DNA served to infer D and trimming. The repertoire includes roughly 80,000 clones, approximately 80% of them detected once, and less than 15% sits in the top ten. This sample was taken from a study of blood T cell repertoires in COVID-19. Study-wide background: COVID-19 samples, acute and convalescent, were from the United States, Italy and Spain. Sources were T cells, B-cell-depleted T cells, or PBMCs; the material itself was cDNA or gDNA.

Between the trimmed V and J ends, which lost 3 bases and 5 bases, there was a span of 10 bases. This CDR3 spans 13 amino acids. Germline values: CDR1 MNHNS, CDR2 SASEGT. The source material was peripheral blood. J is TRBJ1-1 and V is TRBV6-1; the D is unclear. The sequence was collected from a human donor in a cohort sampled during active COVID-19. The CDR3 DNA reads TGTGCCAGCAGTGACCAGGCCGAGACTGAAGCTTTCTTT. Translating gives CASSDQAETEAFF.